A selection of T cell receptor beta chains follows, all from one sample in a study of OX40 agonist ivuxolimab in advanced cancers. Profiled with immunoSEQ multiplex PCR; TCRdb holds only in-frame clones, not every one. The data contain about 80,000 clones, about four fifths of them singletons. The source was CD4+ or CD8+ T cells sorted from blood, collected in a trial of the OX40 agonist ivuxolimab. The receptors originated from an adult with an advanced solid tumor such as melanoma, head and neck, liver or kidney cancer. Both conserved end residues are part of each CDR3. Fields, in order: J gene, D gene, clone size, V gene, CDR3 protein, CDR3 DNA. The D gene is left open where the match is weak. The listing skips clone size in some rows; elsewhere it reads once, few, many or a size class.

J gene: TRBJ1-1; D gene: .; clone size: .; V gene: TRBV7-9; CDR3 protein: CASSLPFRAGNTEAFF; CDR3 DNA: TGTGCCAGCAGCTTACCCTTCCGGGCGGGGAACACTGAAGCTTTCTTT
J gene: TRBJ1-6; D gene: .; clone size: .; V gene: TRBV4-3; CDR3 protein: CASSQVWGQDNSPLHF; CDR3 DNA: TGCGCCAGCAGCCAAGTGTGGGGGCAGGATAATTCACCCCTCCACTTT
J gene: TRBJ2-3; D gene: TRBD2; clone size: .; V gene: TRBV30; CDR3 protein: CAWGNGGSTDTQYF; CDR3 DNA: TGTGCCTGGGGAAACGGGGGGAGCACAGATACGCAGTATTTT
J gene: TRBJ1-2; D gene: .; clone size: .; V gene: TRBV6-6; CDR3 protein: CASSYDQNYGYTF; CDR3 DNA: TGTGCCAGCAGTTACGATCAGAACTATGGCTACACCTTC
J gene: TRBJ2-1; D gene: .; clone size: .; V gene: TRBV29-1; CDR3 protein: CSVERGRGESEQFF; CDR3 DNA: TGCAGCGTTGAAAGGGGCAGGGGGGAGAGTGAGCAGTTCTTC
J gene: TRBJ2-7; D gene: .; clone size: .; V gene: TRBV18; CDR3 protein: CASSRALPGNEQYF; CDR3 DNA: TGTGCCAGCTCACGAGCGCTCCCCGGGAACGAGCAGTACTTC
J gene: TRBJ2-1; D gene: TRBD2; clone size: .; V gene: TRBV10-3; CDR3 protein: CATLLAGDGNEQFF; CDR3 DNA: TGTGCCACCCTTCTAGCGGGGGACGGCAATGAGCAGTTCTTC
J gene: TRBJ2-5; D gene: .; clone size: .; V gene: TRBV5-1; CDR3 protein: CASSKPMETQYF; CDR3 DNA: TGCGCCAGCAGCAAACCCATGGAGACCCAGTACTTC
J gene: TRBJ1-1; D gene: .; clone size: .; V gene: TRBV30; CDR3 protein: CASSAGTEAFF; CDR3 DNA: TGTGCCTCCTCTGCGGGCACTGAAGCTTTCTTT
J gene: TRBJ2-3; D gene: TRBD2; clone size: .; V gene: TRBV19; CDR3 protein: CASKTAGTSITDTQYF; CDR3 DNA: TGTGCCAGTAAGACCGCCGGGACTAGCATCACAGATACGCAGTATTTT
J gene: TRBJ2-1; D gene: TRBD2; clone size: .; V gene: TRBV6-5; CDR3 protein: CASSSREGSYNEQFF; CDR3 DNA: TGTGCCAGCAGTTCGCGGGAGGGATCATACAATGAGCAGTTCTTC
J gene: TRBJ2-7; D gene: TRBD2; clone size: .; V gene: TRBV28; CDR3 protein: CASSQGSGGIYEQYF; CDR3 DNA: TGTGCCAGCAGTCAGGGTAGCGGGGGTATTTACGAGCAGTACTTC
J gene: TRBJ2-1; D gene: .; clone size: few; V gene: TRBV4-3; CDR3 protein: CASSQDFSGGVSSSYNEQFF; CDR3 DNA: TGCGCCAGCAGCCAAGATTTCTCAGGCGGGGTTTCGAGCTCCTACAATGAGCAGTTCTTC
J gene: TRBJ1-1; D gene: .; clone size: .; V gene: TRBV10-3; CDR3 protein: CAINVSPNTEAFF; CDR3 DNA: TGTGCCATCAATGTCAGTCCGAACACTGAAGCTTTCTTT
J gene: TRBJ1-4; D gene: .; clone size: .; V gene: TRBV9; CDR3 protein: CASSTPKGALEEKLFF; CDR3 DNA: TGTGCCAGCAGCACACCTAAGGGAGCCTTAGAGGAAAAACTGTTTTTT
J gene: TRBJ1-6; D gene: .; clone size: .; V gene: TRBV28; CDR3 protein: CASSTGKAPLHF; CDR3 DNA: TGTGCCAGCAGTACGGGGAAGGCACCCCTCCACTTT
J gene: TRBJ1-4; D gene: TRBD1; clone size: .; V gene: TRBV14; CDR3 protein: CASSQEQGVNEKLFF; CDR3 DNA: TGTGCCAGCAGCCAAGAACAGGGGGTGAATGAAAAACTGTTTTTT
J gene: TRBJ1-4; D gene: TRBD1; clone size: .; V gene: TRBV5-4; CDR3 protein: CASSPPGQGTTNEKLFF; CDR3 DNA: TGTGCCAGCAGCCCTCCCGGACAGGGAACAACTAATGAAAAACTGTTTTTT
J gene: TRBJ2-7; D gene: .; clone size: .; V gene: TRBV10-3; CDR3 protein: CAISENPGSSYEQYF; CDR3 DNA: TGTGCCATCAGTGAAAATCCGGGAAGCTCCTACGAGCAGTACTTC
J gene: TRBJ2-5; D gene: .; clone size: once; V gene: TRBV21-1; CDR3 protein: CASSKGFGAGETQYF; CDR3 DNA: TGTGCCAGCAGCAAAGGGTTCGGGGCAGGAGAGACCCAGTACTTC
J gene: TRBJ2-1; D gene: .; clone size: .; V gene: TRBV19; CDR3 protein: CASSIDPPRLNEQFF; CDR3 DNA: TGTGCCAGTAGTATAGATCCCCCGAGGCTCAATGAGCAGTTCTTC
J gene: TRBJ2-2; D gene: TRBD1; clone size: .; V gene: TRBV7-8; CDR3 protein: CASSLARGIGELFF; CDR3 DNA: TGTGCCAGCAGCTTAGCCAGGGGGATCGGGGAGCTGTTTTTT
J gene: TRBJ2-7; D gene: TRBD1; clone size: .; V gene: TRBV11-2; CDR3 protein: CASSLDLQGIDEQYF; CDR3 DNA: TGTGCCAGCAGCTTAGATCTACAGGGGATCGACGAGCAGTACTTC
J gene: TRBJ2-5; D gene: .; clone size: once; V gene: TRBV30; CDR3 protein: CAWSGSGPWETQYF; CDR3 DNA: TGTGCCTGGAGCGGCTCGGGACCCTGGGAGACCCAGTACTTC
J gene: TRBJ1-1; D gene: TRBD1; clone size: .; V gene: TRBV5-4; CDR3 protein: CASSAVGQEAFF; CDR3 DNA: TGTGCCAGCAGCGCCGTGGGACAGGAAGCTTTCTTT
J gene: TRBJ2-7; D gene: .; clone size: .; V gene: TRBV11-2; CDR3 protein: CASSLVRLSTYEQYF; CDR3 DNA: TGTGCCAGCAGCTTAGTTAGACTGTCAACCTACGAGCAGTACTTC
J gene: TRBJ2-2; D gene: TRBD1; clone size: .; V gene: TRBV7-2; CDR3 protein: CASSLVGQGTGELFF; CDR3 DNA: TGTGCCAGCAGCTTAGTAGGACAGGGGACCGGGGAGCTGTTTTTT
J gene: TRBJ1-1; D gene: .; clone size: .; V gene: TRBV6-6; CDR3 protein: CASLNNGQGGTEAFF; CDR3 DNA: TGTGCCAGCCTAAACAACGGCCAGGGAGGCACTGAAGCTTTCTTT
J gene: TRBJ1-1; D gene: .; clone size: once; V gene: TRBV2; CDR3 protein: CASKGGLEPGVPEAFF; CDR3 DNA: TGTGCCAGCAAGGGTGGACTTGAACCCGGCGTCCCTGAAGCTTTCTTT
J gene: TRBJ1-6; D gene: .; clone size: .; V gene: TRBV7-9; CDR3 protein: CASSLVSYNSPLHF; CDR3 DNA: TGTGCCAGCAGCTTAGTGAGCTATAATTCACCCCTCCACTTT
J gene: TRBJ2-2; D gene: .; clone size: .; V gene: TRBV4-1; CDR3 protein: CASSQEGRGAEVTGELFF; CDR3 DNA: TGCGCCAGCAGCCAAGAGGGCAGGGGTGCGGAGGTGACCGGGGAGCTGTTTTTT
J gene: TRBJ2-5; D gene: .; clone size: .; V gene: TRBV9; CDR3 protein: CASSVRQDQETQYF; CDR3 DNA: TGTGCCAGCAGCGTTCGACAGGACCAAGAGACCCAGTACTTC
J gene: TRBJ1-1; D gene: .; clone size: .; V gene: TRBV5-5; CDR3 protein: CASSLGPGATEAFF; CDR3 DNA: TGTGCCAGCAGCTTGGGACCGGGGGCCACTGAAGCTTTCTTT
J gene: TRBJ1-4; D gene: .; clone size: .; V gene: TRBV18; CDR3 protein: CASSGRSNEKLFF; CDR3 DNA: TGTGCCAGCTCCGGCCGGAGTAATGAAAAACTGTTTTTT
J gene: TRBJ2-2; D gene: .; clone size: .; V gene: TRBV5-1; CDR3 protein: CASSLLPDYTGELFF; CDR3 DNA: TGCGCCAGCAGCTTGTTGCCAGACTACACCGGGGAGCTGTTTTTT
J gene: TRBJ2-5; D gene: .; clone size: .; V gene: TRBV30; CDR3 protein: CAWRAGGRAETQYF; CDR3 DNA: TGTGCCTGGCGGGCTGGGGGGCGGGCCGAGACCCAGTACTTC
J gene: TRBJ1-2; D gene: .; clone size: .; V gene: TRBV29-1; CDR3 protein: CSVDIGGPGGYTF; CDR3 DNA: TGCAGCGTTGATATTGGGGGACCAGGTGGCTACACCTTC
J gene: TRBJ1-6; D gene: TRBD1; clone size: few; V gene: TRBV19; CDR3 protein: CASSRDSYSPLHF; CDR3 DNA: TGTGCCAGTAGTAGGGACAGCTATTCACCCCTCCACTTT
J gene: TRBJ2-7; D gene: .; clone size: .; V gene: TRBV29-1; CDR3 protein: CSVEPTARGEQYF; CDR3 DNA: TGCAGCGTTGAACCTACCGCCCGAGGCGAGCAGTACTTC
J gene: TRBJ1-1; D gene: .; clone size: once; V gene: TRBV7-8; CDR3 protein: CASSLEFGTEAFF; CDR3 DNA: TGTGCCAGCAGCTTAGAATTTGGGACTGAAGCTTTCTTT
J gene: TRBJ2-2; D gene: .; clone size: .; V gene: TRBV30; CDR3 protein: CAWTRGGAGTGELFF; CDR3 DNA: TGTGCCTGGACGAGGGGGGGCGCTGGGACCGGGGAGCTGTTTTTT
J gene: TRBJ2-5; D gene: TRBD2; clone size: .; V gene: TRBV5-6; CDR3 protein: CASSPSGRGAYQETQYF; CDR3 DNA: TGTGCCAGCAGCCCGTCGGGGCGGGGGGCGTACCAAGAGACCCAGTACTTC
J gene: TRBJ2-3; D gene: .; clone size: .; V gene: TRBV9; CDR3 protein: CASSRRLPKGDTQYF; CDR3 DNA: TGTGCCAGCAGCCGACGACTTCCTAAGGGAGATACGCAGTATTTT
J gene: TRBJ2-7; D gene: .; clone size: .; V gene: TRBV7-8; CDR3 protein: CASSTSGGPYHEQYF; CDR3 DNA: TGTGCCAGCAGCACTTCGGGGGGCCCGTATCACGAGCAGTACTTC
J gene: TRBJ2-3; D gene: TRBD2; clone size: once; V gene: TRBV5-1; CDR3 protein: CASSLSLLADATDTQYF; CDR3 DNA: TGCGCCAGCAGCTTGTCCTTACTAGCGGACGCCACAGATACGCAGTATTTT
J gene: TRBJ1-5; D gene: .; clone size: .; V gene: TRBV2; CDR3 protein: CASSDRGGNQPQHF; CDR3 DNA: TGTGCCAGCAGTGACAGGGGAGGCAATCAGCCCCAGCATTTT
J gene: TRBJ2-7; D gene: .; clone size: .; V gene: TRBV6-1; CDR3 protein: CASSPRAGRGYEQYF; CDR3 DNA: TGTGCCAGCAGTCCCCGGGCAGGGCGGGGCTACGAGCAGTACTTC
J gene: TRBJ2-1; D gene: .; clone size: .; V gene: TRBV11-3; CDR3 protein: CASSLVIGADYNEQFF; CDR3 DNA: TGTGCCAGCAGCTTAGTTATTGGGGCCGATTACAATGAGCAGTTCTTC
J gene: TRBJ1-2; D gene: TRBD1; clone size: .; V gene: TRBV5-4; CDR3 protein: CASSPGGSYGYTF; CDR3 DNA: TGTGCCAGCAGCCCAGGGGGCAGCTATGGCTACACCTTC
J gene: TRBJ2-2; D gene: TRBD1; clone size: .; V gene: TRBV6-5; CDR3 protein: CASWTGRTGELFF; CDR3 DNA: TGTGCCTCCTGGACAGGGAGAACCGGGGAGCTGTTTTTT
J gene: TRBJ2-3; D gene: TRBD2; clone size: .; V gene: TRBV7-2; CDR3 protein: CASIAGSGRANTQYF; CDR3 DNA: TGTGCCAGCATCGCCGGTAGCGGGAGGGCCAATACGCAGTATTTT
J gene: TRBJ2-2; D gene: .; clone size: once; V gene: TRBV18; CDR3 protein: CASSPPNTGELFF; CDR3 DNA: TGTGCCAGCTCACCACCGAACACCGGGGAGCTGTTTTTT
J gene: TRBJ2-1; D gene: TRBD2; clone size: .; V gene: TRBV30; CDR3 protein: CAWDVGGNPPNEQFF; CDR3 DNA: TGTGCCTGGGACGTGGGGGGGAACCCCCCCAATGAGCAGTTCTTC